This entry lists 16 T cell receptor beta chains sequenced from one sample in a study of CD8+ T cells in alopecia areata. Extraction and reverse transcription of RNA yielded cDNA as the sequencing template. Measured with immunoSEQ multiplex PCR; TCRdb has only the in-frame clones, and not every one. The sample records over 200,000 clones, 64% being singletons. Treatment: oral pan-JAK inhibitor, 5-10 mg twice daily. The sequencing here drew on CD4+ T cells sorted from blood, taken at week 4, from a patient treated with tofacitinib. The receptors derive from a human donor with alopecia areata.

The chain couples TRBV4-1 to TRBJ1-5; the match to TRBD1 covers 9 bases. With 0 bases clipped from V and 4 bases from J, the junction kept 7 bases outside the gene matches. The CDR3 covers 17 residues. Germline V CDR1 and CDR2: MGHRA, YSYEKL. The CDR3 nucleotides are TGCGCCAGCAGCCAAGATTCGGGACAGGGAGTAAATCAGCCCCAGCATTTT. Its protein is CASSQDSGQGVNQPQHF.

The V call is TRBV30, the J call TRBJ1-2, with D maybe TRBD1 (5 bases). The CDR3 totals 11 residues. V was shortened by 2 bases and J by 6 bases, with 7 bases between the two germline ends. Germline V lookup: CDR1 GTSNPN, CDR2 SVGIG (reference sequence). CDR3 residues: CAWSPGDGYTF. The CDR3 nucleotides read TGTGCCTGGAGTCCGGGGGATGGCTACACCTTC.

The V call is TRBV30, the J call TRBJ1-1; D might be TRBD1 (6 bases). The V end was cut by 0 bases, the J end by 3 bases, with 11 bases between. This CDR3 is 14 amino acids long. Germline CDR1 is GTSNPN and CDR2 is SVGIG (reference sequence). The CDR3 is CAWSVGGADTEAFF. The CDR3 DNA reads as TGTGCCTGGAGTGTCGGGGGGGCGGACACTGAAGCTTTCTTT.

The V and J genes are TRBV30 and TRBJ2-3, with 10 bases lining up with TRBD2. The CDR3 runs 15 residues. Germline V gene data show CDR1 as GTSNPN and CDR2 as SVGIG (reference sequence). Unmatched junction bases numbered 4, after V lost 2 bases and J lost 2 bases. The CDR3 nucleotides read TGTGCCTGGAGTAAACTAGCGGGGCCCACAGATACGCAGTATTTT. Protein: CAWSKLAGPTDTQYF.

The table lists this clone with a count of one. In DNA form, the CDR3 reads TGTGCCAGCAGTTACTTATCGGAGCAGTACTTC. It yields the protein CASSYLSEQYF. The chain has TRBV6-6 and TRBJ2-7; no definite D call. The CDR3 totals 11 residues. Germline CDR1 and CDR2: MNHNY and SVGAGI (reference sequence). V was cut by 1 base and J by 7 bases, with 5 bases left in between.

V and J are TRBV5-1 and TRBJ2-1, with 13 bases aligning to TRBD2. Germline CDR1 and CDR2: SGHRS and YFSETQ. The CDR3 loop spans 17 amino acids. Trimming removed 4 bases from V and 3 bases from J; junction bases left unmatched: 7. In DNA, the CDR3 is TGCGCCAGCAGCAAAGGGACTAGCGGGGTCCTCTACAATGAGCAGTTCTTC. Translated, it gives CASSKGTSGVLYNEQFF. Combining the CDR3 with reference TRBV5-1 and TRBJ2-1 gives the whole variable domain KAGVTQTPRYLIKTRGQQVTLSCSPISGHRSVSWYQQTPGQGLQFLFEYFSETQRNKGNFPGRFSGRQFSNSRSEMNVSTLELGDSALYLCASSKGTSGVLYNEQFFGPGTRLTVL.

This clone was observed a few times. V usage is TRBV2 and J usage is TRBJ2-3, with a weak D call TRBD2 (6 bases). Germline V gene lookup returns CDR1 SNHLY and CDR2 FYNNEI. This CDR3 contains 15 residues. Between the trimmed V and J ends, which lost 7 bases and 2 bases, there was a span of 16 bases. CDR3 DNA: TGTGCCAGCAATTTCCCTAGCGCCACCACAGATACGCAGTATTTT. Translating gives CASNFPSATTDTQYF.

The chain is built from TRBV4-2 and TRBJ1-5; TRBD1 might be the D (5 bases). Trimming pared 1 base from V and 0 bases from J, leaving 16 bases between. The CDR3 is 18 residues long. The germline V gene encodes CDR1 LGHNA and CDR2 YNFKEQ. The CDR3 protein is CASSQGTTLGDSNQPQHF. As DNA, the CDR3 is TGTGCCAGCAGCCAAGGGACTACTCTAGGGGATAGCAATCAGCCCCAGCATTTT.

This clone was observed a few times. The chain is built from TRBV5-6 and TRBJ1-6; D is possibly TRBD1 (6 bases). The V gene lost 5 bases and the J gene lost 7 bases, with 19 bases spanning the gap. CDR1 SGHDT and CDR2 YYEEEE come from the germline V gene. CDR3 length: 16 amino acids. For the CDR3, the DNA is TGTGCCAGCAGACATTTGGCGGGGGCCTCAAATTCACCCCTCCACTTT. Amino acid sequence: CASRHLAGASNSPLHF.

The rearrangement links TRBV7-2 to TRBJ1-1; no definite D call. V was clipped by 5 bases and J by 0 bases, with 7 bases between them. This CDR3 spans 13 amino acids. From germline, CDR1 is SGHTA and CDR2 FQGNSA. The DNA for the CDR3 is TGTGCCAGCAGCATGTTGGTGAACACTGAAGCTTTCTTT. Residues: CASSMLVNTEAFF.

The chain has TRBV5-4 and TRBJ2-1; D perhaps matches TRBD2 (5 bases). CDR3 length: 16 amino acids. Germline values: CDR1 SGHNT, CDR2 YYREEE (reference sequence). V lost 0 bases, J lost 0 bases, and 10 bases lay in between. The CDR3 sequence is CASSLALGSSYNEQFF. DNA of the CDR3: TGTGCCAGCAGCTTGGCACTGGGGAGCTCCTACAATGAGCAGTTCTTC.

The chain recombines TRBV7-9 with TRBJ2-7; no firm D call. Trimming took 4 bases from V and 1 from J, leaving 5 bases between them. Germline CDR1 reads SEHNR; CDR2 reads FQNEAQ (reference sequence). This CDR3 region has 12 residues. In DNA, the CDR3 is TGTGCCAGCAGCTCCCGTTCCTACGAGCAGTACTTC. The encoded protein is CASSSRSYEQYF.

The V gene is TRBV9, the J gene TRBJ1-6; tentatively, D is TRBD1 (5 bases). Trimming removed 0 bases from V and 8 bases from J, with 12 bases in between. The CDR3 is made up of 15 amino acids. Germline-derived CDR1 and CDR2 are SGDLS and YYNGEE. CDR3 sequence reads: CASSVGLTRDSPLHF. The CDR3 nucleotides read TGTGCCAGCAGCGTAGGCTTGACCAGGGATTCACCCCTCCACTTT.

The J gene is TRBJ2-1, the V gene TRBV5-6, with no clear D. Per germline, CDR1 SGHDT and CDR2 YYEEEE. This CDR3 has 15 amino acids. V lost 4 bases and J 0 bases, leaving 11 bases between the germline ends. The chain's CDR3 is CASSPLLSSYNEQFF. CDR3 coding DNA: TGTGCCAGCAGCCCTCTACTTAGCTCCTACAATGAGCAGTTCTTC.

The chain combines TRBV29-1 with TRBJ2-5; D gene unclear. V was pared by 4 bases and J by 7 bases, with 19 bases between. This CDR3 is 14 amino acids long. CDR1 is SQVTM and CDR2 is ANQGSEA in the germline V gene. The CDR3 DNA follows: TGCAGCGTTGCTCGGGTCGCACAAGGCGGGACCCAGTACTTC. The encoded protein is CSVARVAQGGTQYF.

V and J are TRBV7-2 and TRBJ2-7; D is undetermined. V lost 5 bases and J lost 7, with 15 bases in between. This CDR3 region has 13 residues. Germline CDR1 SGHTA, CDR2 FQGNSA. The CDR3 protein is CASSADGVREQYF. In nucleotides, the CDR3 is TGTGCCAGCAGCGCAGACGGCGTCCGGGAGCAGTACTTC. The whole variable domain, filled in from reference TRBV7-2 and TRBJ2-7, reads GAGVSQSPSNKVTEKGKDVELRCDPISGHTALYWYRQSLGQGLEFLIYFQGNSAPDKSGLPSDRFSAERTGGSVSTLTIQRTQQEDSAVYLCASSADGVREQYFGPGTRLTVT.